Below are 27 T cell receptor beta chains sequenced from a single sample in a study of monozygotic twins with inflammatory bowel disease (dated by TCRdb to about 2019). The method was 5' RACE. TCRdb names Illumina HiSeq 2500 as the instrument used. The reads underwent TCRdb reprocessing, giving one record for each CDR3 protein sequence and no DNA. The sample table holds fewer than 350,000 distinct CDR3 sequences. The leading ten clones occupy around 2% of the sample. Sequencing was carried out using blood. The origin of the receptors is a human donor with ulcerative colitis or Crohn's disease, or a healthy co-twin of an affected twin (not recorded which).

The chain carries TRBV9 and TRBJ2-3; there is no DNA to check the TCRdb D call of TRBD2. CDR1 and CDR2 (germline): SGDLS, YYNGEE. This CDR3 has 16 amino acids. CDR3 loop: CATSAGLAGNTDTQYF.

The chain links TRBV7-2 to TRBJ2-3; TCRdb's D call, TRBD2, is unchecked because there is no DNA. Germline V gene sequence: CDR1 SGHTA, CDR2 FQGNSA. CDR3 length: 16 residues. The CDR3 protein is CASSFWGTSGGDTQYF.

The J gene is TRBJ2-5, the V gene TRBV12-3 or TRBV12-4; the D gene TCRdb calls, TRBD1, cannot be checked with no DNA. The CDR3 is 15 residues long. CDR3 in amino acids: CASSLSQGALETQYF.

This chain connects TRBV5-1 to TRBJ2-2; TCRdb lists TRBD1, though no DNA is available to test this call. The CDR3 is 14 residues long. Per the germline V gene, CDR1 is SGHRS and CDR2 is YFSETQ. CDR3 sequence: CASSPGSHIGELFF.

The chain couples TRBV10-3 to TRBJ1-4. Germline-derived CDR1 and CDR2 are ENHRY and SYGVKD. This CDR3 region has 13 residues. CDR3 residues: CAISEMGWEKLFF.

The V gene is TRBV10-2, the J gene TRBJ2-1; the TCRdb D gene call, TRBD2, has no DNA to confirm it. Germline CDR1 WSHSY, CDR2 SAAADI. The CDR3 runs 17 residues. The CDR3 loop reads CASSVGHASGSYNEQFF.

The chain has TRBV20-1 and TRBJ2-3; TCRdb indicates TRBD2, and absent DNA this call remains unverified. Germline V gene sequence: CDR1 DFQATT, CDR2 SNEGSKA (reference sequence). This CDR3 contains 14 residues. The CDR3 region is CSALSPWGTDTQYF.

The V and J genes are TRBV20-1 and TRBJ2-3; no DNA is available, so the TRBD1 call from TCRdb remains unchecked. The germline gives CDR1 DFQATT, CDR2 SNEGSKA (reference sequence). The CDR3 sequence is 16 residues long. CDR3 amino acids: CSARDPGQTLADTQYF.

The rearrangement uses TRBV7-9 and TRBJ2-1; no DNA is available, so the TRBD1 call from TCRdb remains unchecked. The CDR3 has 15 residues. CDR1 and CDR2 (germline): SEHNR, FQNEAQ (reference sequence). This CDR3 reads CASSLESGTGEWQFF.

This sequence joins TRBV29-1 and TRBJ1-2; the TRBD1 assignment by TCRdb is unverifiable without DNA. The CDR3 covers 13 residues. Germline V gene sequence: CDR1 SQVTM, CDR2 ANQGSEA. This CDR3 reads CSVEVGQGGGYTF.

The genes are TRBV5-4 and TRBJ2-7; TCRdb names TRBD1, which stays unverified in the absence of DNA. CDR3 length equals 14 residues. Germline CDR1 and CDR2: SGHNT and YYREEE (reference sequence). CDR3 loop: CASSPGLPSYEQYF. The whole variable domain, filled in from reference TRBV5-4 and TRBJ2-7, reads ETGVTQSPTHLIKTRGQQVTLRCSSQSGHNTVSWYQQALGQGPQFIFQYYREEENGRGNFPPRFSGLQFPNYSSELNVNALELDDSALYLCASSPGLPSYEQYFGPGTRLTVT.

The genes are TRBV7-9 and TRBJ2-7; TCRdb's D call of TRBD2 is untestable without DNA. The CDR3 is made up of 17 amino acids. Germline CDR1 and CDR2: SEHNR and FQNEAQ (reference sequence). The CDR3 loop reads CASSLEVRAGGANEQYF. Drawing the rest from reference TRBV7-9 and TRBJ2-7, the complete variable domain is DTGVSQNPRHKITKRGQNVTFRCDPISEHNRLYWYRQTLGQGPEFLTYFQNEAQLEKSRLLSDRFSAERPKGSFSTLEIQRTEQGDSAMYLCASSLEVRAGGANEQYFGPGTRLTVT.

This sequence joins TRBV20-1 and TRBJ2-7; TCRdb gives TRBD1 as the D gene, but with no DNA this cannot be confirmed. CDR1 is DFQATT, CDR2 SNEGSKA, per germline (reference sequence). CDR3 length: 11 residues. The CDR3 loop is CSAGHRSEQYF.

The J gene is TRBJ2-1, the V gene TRBV3-1. Germline CDR1 reads LGHDT; CDR2 reads YNNKEL (reference sequence). The CDR3 contains 13 residues. The CDR3 spells CASSQTRSNEQFF.

The chain links TRBV27 to TRBJ1-5; TCRdb's D call, TRBD1, is unchecked because there is no DNA. This CDR3 is 17 amino acids long. CDR1 and CDR2 (germline): MNHEY, SMNVEV (reference sequence). CDR3 sequence reads: CASSLRLTGDSNQPQHF.

The rearrangement links TRBV12-3 or TRBV12-4 to TRBJ1-5. The CDR3 spans 15 residues. CDR3 protein: CASSLVGYVNQPQHF.

V usage is TRBV7-9 and J usage is TRBJ1-1; the TCRdb call, TRBD1, lacks DNA for checking. The germline V gene encodes CDR1 SEHNR and CDR2 FQNEAQ (reference sequence). The CDR3 consists of 12 residues. The CDR3 reads CASSSRDRHAFF.

The V gene is TRBV18, the J gene TRBJ1-1. The length of the CDR3 is 16 residues. The germline V gene has CDR1 KGHSH and CDR2 LQKENI. CDR3 protein: CASSRDQWEQNTEAFF.

This sequence joins TRBV4-3 and TRBJ1-1. CDR1 is LGHNA, CDR2 YSLEER, per germline. The CDR3 is made up of 15 amino acids. The CDR3 spells CASSQNPQKNTEAFF.

The rearrangement links TRBV20-1 to TRBJ2-3. Germline CDR1 and CDR2: DFQATT and SNEGSKA (reference sequence). This CDR3 contains 12 residues. The CDR3 reads CSSDRSTDTQYF.

This chain connects TRBV20-1 to TRBJ2-3; TCRdb proposes TRBD2, but this gene call is untestable without DNA. This CDR3 region has 15 residues. Germline V gene sequence: CDR1 DFQATT, CDR2 SNEGSKA (reference sequence). This CDR3 is CSAEAGGPSTDTQYF.

The chain couples TRBV11-2 to TRBJ2-7. The CDR3 totals 13 residues. Germline CDR1 reads SGHAT; CDR2 reads FQNNGV. The CDR3: CASSLESEVVQYF.

This chain connects TRBV6-6 to TRBJ1-2. The CDR3 contains 12 residues. Germline assignment: CDR1 MNHNY and CDR2 SVGAGI (reference sequence). CDR3: CASELVGYGYTF.

This chain joins TRBV6-2 or TRBV6-3 and TRBJ2-1; the TRBD1 assignment by TCRdb is unverifiable without DNA. CDR3 size: 13 residues. CDR1 and CDR2 (germline): MNHEY, SVGEGT. This CDR3 reads CASSLGASNEQFF.

This rearrangement joins TRBV15 to TRBJ1-5; TCRdb's D call, TRBD1, is unchecked because there is no DNA. Germline values: CDR1 LNHNV, CDR2 YYDKDF (reference sequence). The CDR3 is 16 residues long. The chain's CDR3 is CATSRDDSANNQPQHF.

The V call is TRBV7-7, the J call TRBJ2-1; lacking DNA, the TRBD1 call made by TCRdb goes unchecked. The CDR3 spans 14 residues. The germline V gene encodes CDR1 SSHAT and CDR2 FNYEAQ (reference sequence). This CDR3 is CASSLNVGGDEQFF.

The V and J genes are TRBV20-1 and TRBJ2-5; TCRdb picks TRBD1, but there is no DNA to check that call. This CDR3 has 14 residues. Per the germline V gene, CDR1 is DFQATT and CDR2 is SNEGSKA (reference sequence). Here the CDR3 reads CSARLPALTETQYF.